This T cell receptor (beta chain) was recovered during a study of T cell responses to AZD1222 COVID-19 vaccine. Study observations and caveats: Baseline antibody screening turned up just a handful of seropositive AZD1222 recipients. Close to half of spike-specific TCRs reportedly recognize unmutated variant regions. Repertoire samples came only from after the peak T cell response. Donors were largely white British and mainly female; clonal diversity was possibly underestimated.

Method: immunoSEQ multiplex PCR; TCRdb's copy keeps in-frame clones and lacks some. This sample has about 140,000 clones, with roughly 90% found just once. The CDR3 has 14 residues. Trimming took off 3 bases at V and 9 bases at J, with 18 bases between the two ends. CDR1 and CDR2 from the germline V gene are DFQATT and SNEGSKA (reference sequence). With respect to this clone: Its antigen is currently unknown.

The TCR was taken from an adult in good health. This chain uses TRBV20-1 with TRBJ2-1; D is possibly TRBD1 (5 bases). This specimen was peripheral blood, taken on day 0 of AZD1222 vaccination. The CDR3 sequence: CSASQGRHRSEQFF. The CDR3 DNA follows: TGCAGTGCTAGTCAGGGCCGTCACCGAAGTGAGCAGTTCTTC.